This T cell receptor (beta chain) stems from a study of regulatory T cells in long-lasting Graves disease. Turning to the study itself: Graves' patients diagnosed newly had used antithyroid drugs under 3 months.

Time point meaning: newly diagnosed GD, antithyroid drugs for less than 3 months. Following extraction of RNA from PBMCs, that RNA was used to make the TCR library. In building TCR beta libraries, iRepertoire HTBI primers were used together with Arm-PCR of CDR3 regions. TCRdb used MiXCR to reprocess the multiplex PCR reads, holding one entry per CDR3 protein. The table lists 350,000 to 550,000 distinct CDR3 sequences, about 15% of them singletons. This clonotype turned up a few times. The data were also submitted as part of a second study, on T cells in Graves' hyperthyroidism and ophthalmopathy. In that study: It was considered stable Graves' hyperthyroidism when ophthalmopathy did not progress within 18 months.

The source is a woman aged 45-65 years with Graves disease. The sequencing here drew on peripheral blood mononuclear cells (PBMCs), taken at new diagnosis, from a patient treated with antithyroid drugs.

Here the CDR3 reads CASRRGYSGADTDTQYF. In nucleotides, the CDR3 is TGCGCCAGCAGGCGGGGATATAGCGGGGCAGACACAGATACGCAGTATTTT. This chain links TRBV10-2 with TRBJ2-3, with 8 bases matching TRBD2. Germline CDR1 reads WSHSY; CDR2 reads SAAADI. The CDR3 runs to 17 residues. Trimming removed 6 bases from V and 2 bases from J; junction bases left unmatched: 13.